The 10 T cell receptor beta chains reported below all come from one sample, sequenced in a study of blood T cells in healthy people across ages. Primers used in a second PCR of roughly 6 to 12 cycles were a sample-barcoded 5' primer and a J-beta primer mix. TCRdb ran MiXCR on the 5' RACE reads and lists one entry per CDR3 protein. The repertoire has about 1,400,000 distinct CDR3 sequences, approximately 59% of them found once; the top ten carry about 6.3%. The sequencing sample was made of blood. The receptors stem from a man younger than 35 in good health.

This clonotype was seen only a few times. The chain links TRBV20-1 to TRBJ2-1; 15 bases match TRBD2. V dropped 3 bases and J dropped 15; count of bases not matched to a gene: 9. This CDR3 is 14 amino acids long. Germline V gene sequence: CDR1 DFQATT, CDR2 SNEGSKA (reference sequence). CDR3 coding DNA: TGCAGTGCTAGTCCGGGACTAGCGGGGGGCGGTGGGTTCTTC. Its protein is CSASPGLAGGGGFF.

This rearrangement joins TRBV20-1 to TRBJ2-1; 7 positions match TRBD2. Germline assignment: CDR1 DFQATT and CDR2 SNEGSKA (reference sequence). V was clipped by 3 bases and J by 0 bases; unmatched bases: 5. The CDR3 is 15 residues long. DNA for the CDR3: TGCAGTGCTAGGCCTCTAGCGGCCTCCTACAATGAGCAGTTCTTC. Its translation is CSARPLAASYNEQFF.

The chain's CDR3 is CASSQDSNRGNSYNEQFF. CDR3 in DNA: TGCGCCAGCAGCCAAGACTCGAACAGGGGGAACTCCTACAATGAGCAGTTCTTC. The rearrangement links TRBV4-3 to TRBJ2-1; TRBD1 matches at 8 bases. The CDR3 has 18 residues. The V segment lost 0 bases and the J segment 0 bases; nucleotides outside the gene matches: 7. From germline, CDR1 is LGHNA and CDR2 YSLEER.

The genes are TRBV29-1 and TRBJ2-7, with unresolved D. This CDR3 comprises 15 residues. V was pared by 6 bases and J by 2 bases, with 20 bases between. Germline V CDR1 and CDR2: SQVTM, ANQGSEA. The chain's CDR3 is CSVLGDIPDPYEQYF. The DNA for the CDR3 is TGCAGCGTGCTGGGTGACATCCCCGATCCCTACGAGCAGTACTTC.

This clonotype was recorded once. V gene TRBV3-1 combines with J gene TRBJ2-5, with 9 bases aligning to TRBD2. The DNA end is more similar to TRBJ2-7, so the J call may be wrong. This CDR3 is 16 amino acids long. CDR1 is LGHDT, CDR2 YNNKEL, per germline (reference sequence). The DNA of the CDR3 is TGTGCCAGCAGCCAAGTACGGGCTAGCGGGGTCTACGAGCAGTACTTC. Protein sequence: CASSQVRASGVYEQYF.

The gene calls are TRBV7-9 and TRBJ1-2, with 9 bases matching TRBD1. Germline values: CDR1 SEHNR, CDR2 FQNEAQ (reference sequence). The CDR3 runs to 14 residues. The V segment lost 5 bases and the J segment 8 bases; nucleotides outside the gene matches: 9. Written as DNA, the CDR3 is TGTGCCAGCAGCCTGGGGACAGGGACTTCGGGCTACACCTTC. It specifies CASSLGTGTSGYTF. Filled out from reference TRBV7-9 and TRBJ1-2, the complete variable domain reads DTGVSQNPRHKITKRGQNVTFRCDPISEHNRLYWYRQTLGQGPEFLTYFQNEAQLEKSRLLSDRFSAERPKGSFSTLEIQRTEQGDSAMYLCASSLGTGTSGYTFGSGTRLTVV.

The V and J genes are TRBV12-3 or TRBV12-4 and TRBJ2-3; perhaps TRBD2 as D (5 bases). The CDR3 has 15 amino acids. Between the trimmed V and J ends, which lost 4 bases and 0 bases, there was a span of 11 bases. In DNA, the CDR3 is TGTGCCAGCAGTTCTAGCATCCCTAGCACAGATACGCAGTATTTT. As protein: CASSSSIPSTDTQYF.

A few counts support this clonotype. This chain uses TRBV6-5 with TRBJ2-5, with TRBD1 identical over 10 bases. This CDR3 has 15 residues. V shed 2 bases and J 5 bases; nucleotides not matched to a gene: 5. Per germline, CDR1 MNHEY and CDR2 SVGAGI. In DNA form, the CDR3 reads TGTGCCAGCAGTTACGGGACAGGGGACCGCGAGACCCAGTACTTC. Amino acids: CASSYGTGDRETQYF.

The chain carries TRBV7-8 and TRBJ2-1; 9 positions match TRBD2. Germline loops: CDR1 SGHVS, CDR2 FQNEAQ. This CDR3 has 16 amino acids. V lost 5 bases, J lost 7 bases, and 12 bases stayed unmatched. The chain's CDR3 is CASSPGLGTSMNEQFF. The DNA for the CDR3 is TGTGCCAGCAGCCCGGGGTTGGGGACTAGCATGAATGAGCAGTTCTTC. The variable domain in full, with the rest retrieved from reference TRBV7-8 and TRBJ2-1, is GAGVSQSPRYKVAKRGQDVALRCDPISGHVSLFWYQQALGQGPEFLTYFQNEAQLDKSGLPSDRFFAERPEGSVSTLKIQRTQQEDSAVYLCASSPGLGTSMNEQFFGPGTRLTVL.

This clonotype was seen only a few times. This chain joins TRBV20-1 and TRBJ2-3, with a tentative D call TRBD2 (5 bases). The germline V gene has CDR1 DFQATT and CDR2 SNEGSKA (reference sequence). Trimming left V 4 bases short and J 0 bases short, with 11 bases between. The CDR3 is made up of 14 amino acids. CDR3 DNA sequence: TGCAGTGCTACCCCAGCGGATAGCACAGATACGCAGTATTTT. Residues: CSATPADSTDTQYF.